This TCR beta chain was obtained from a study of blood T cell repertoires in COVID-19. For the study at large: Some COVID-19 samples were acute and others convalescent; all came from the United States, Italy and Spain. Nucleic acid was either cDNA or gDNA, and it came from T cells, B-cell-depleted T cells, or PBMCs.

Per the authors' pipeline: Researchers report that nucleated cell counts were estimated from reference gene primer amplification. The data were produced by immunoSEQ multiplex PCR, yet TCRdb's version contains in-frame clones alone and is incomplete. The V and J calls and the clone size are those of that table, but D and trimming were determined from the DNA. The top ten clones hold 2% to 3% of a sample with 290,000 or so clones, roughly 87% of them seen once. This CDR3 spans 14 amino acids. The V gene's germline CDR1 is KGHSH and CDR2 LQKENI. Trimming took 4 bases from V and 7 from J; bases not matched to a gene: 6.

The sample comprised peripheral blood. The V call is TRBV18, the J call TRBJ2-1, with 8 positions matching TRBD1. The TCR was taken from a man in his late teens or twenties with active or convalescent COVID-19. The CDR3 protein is CASSLGQGTNEQFF. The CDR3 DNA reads TGTGCCAGCTCACTAGGACAGGGTACAAATGAGCAGTTCTTC.